This is a list of T cell receptor beta chains from one sample in a study of T cell responses to AZD1222 COVID-19 vaccine. The protocol was immunoSEQ multiplex PCR, while the TCRdb copy is restricted to in-frame clones and leaves out a portion. The table records roughly 99,000 clones, roughly nine tenths of them present only once. The sequencing used peripheral blood, collected 28 days after the second AZD1222 dose. All receptors derive from an adult who received the AZD1222 COVID-19 vaccine. Both conserved end residues are part of each CDR3. A D gene is named only where the DNA matches it firmly. Expanded clones are given a class, and other clones once, few, many or no size at all.

>TRBJ1-2|TRBD1|NA|TRBV19
CASTITGTAFYGYTF
TGTGCCAGTACCATCACCGGGACAGCCTTCTATGGCTACACCTTC
>TRBJ2-7|TRBD1|NA|TRBV5-6
CASSLGTGAYEQYF
TGTGCCAGCAGCTTGGGGACAGGAGCCTACGAGCAGTACTTC
>TRBJ2-3|TRBD2|NA|TRBV4-2
CASSKGETGGPDTQYF
TGTGCCAGCAGCAAAGGGGAAACGGGGGGGCCAGATACGCAGTATTTT
>TRBJ1-1|NA|NA|TRBV10-1
CASRAPAGTEAFF
TGCGCCAGCAGGGCCCCTGCGGGCACTGAAGCTTTCTTT
>TRBJ1-6|TRBD1|NA|TRBV18
CASSPGDRYSPLHF
TGTGCCAGCTCACCGGGGGACAGATATTCACCCCTCCACTTT
>TRBJ1-5|NA|NA|TRBV19
CASSIGGQPQHF
TGTGCCAGTAGTATAGGGGGCCAGCCCCAGCATTTT
>TRBJ1-4|TRBD1|NA|TRBV30
CAWSVGYGDHRGEKLFF
TGTGCCTGGAGTGTAGGGTATGGGGACCACAGGGGGGAAAAACTGTTTTTT
>TRBJ1-2|NA|NA|TRBV6-5
CASTYGSGAYGYTF
TGTGCCAGCACCTACGGGTCCGGAGCCTATGGCTACACCTTC
>TRBJ2-1|TRBD1|NA|TRBV4-2
CASSRTGTGKGDLFF
TGTGCCAGCAGCCGAACCGGGACAGGGAAGGGAGATCTGTTCTTC
>TRBJ1-5|NA|NA|TRBV30
CASAGNSNQPQHF
TGTGCCTCCGCGGGGAACAGCAATCAGCCCCAGCATTTT
>TRBJ2-7|NA|once|TRBV15
CATSRDSSYEQYF
TGTGCCACCAGCAGAGATTCCAGCTACGAGCAGTACTTC
>TRBJ2-7|TRBD1|NA|TRBV19
CASSIGGTGVDEQYF
TGTGCCAGTAGTATAGGGGGGACAGGTGTCGACGAGCAGTACTTC
>TRBJ1-5|NA|NA|TRBV25-1
CASGGQLNQPQHF
TGTGCCAGCGGGGGGCAGCTCAATCAGCCCCAGCATTTT
>TRBJ1-1|NA|NA|TRBV27
CASSLVGRGAEAFF
TGTGCCAGCAGTTTAGTCGGCAGGGGTGCTGAAGCTTTCTTT
>TRBJ2-4|NA|once|TRBV12-3/TRBV12-4
CASSSQGRAIQYF
TGTGCCAGCAGTTCACAGGGTAGGGCCATTCAGTACTTC
>TRBJ2-7|NA|NA|TRBV7-7
CASSPTGGPYEQYF
TGTGCCAGCAGCCCTACCGGGGGGCCCTACGAGCAGTACTTC